These T cell receptor beta chains were read from a single sample in a study of cytomegalovirus exposure and HLA in healthy donors. Only in-frame clones appear in the TCRdb table, and some are missing; sequencing was by immunoSEQ multiplex PCR. Of around 54,000 clones listed, roughly 89% are singletons. Sequencing was done on a sample of PBMCs. The receptor set was obtained from a woman aged 18-29 years in good health and CMV-seropositive. CDR3s leave out the opening cysteine and the closing phenylalanine or tryptophan. Rows may omit the clone size; those that give it use once, few, many or a size class.

- TRBV6-1 ASTPSSGGAYEQY
once TRBV6-1 ASFDRANTEAF
- TRBV30 AWSSLGTDTQY
- TRBV10-3 AISVAGDGYT
- TRBV30 ASQGRGTDTQY
- TRBV5-6 ASSSGQGEEQY
- TRBV10-3 AISGTANTGELF
- TRBV6-5 ASISPQETQY
- TRBV28 ASSFWGRSQPQH
- TRBV7-2 ASSPRQGGSGYT
- TRBV28 VAGAGTEAF
- TRBV4-1 ASSQGPGGNTIY
- TRBV27 ASSLISPGHHEQY
- TRBV30 AWSPAGELF
- TRBV9 ASSVAGGRTDTQY
- TRBV5-1 ASSLAFGDGYT
- TRBV9 ASSVETGWRNEQF
- TRBV7-2 ASSVMGQGTDTQY
- TRBV6-5 ASSLLSGGASDEQF
- TRBV5-1 ASSIDRVLRDEAF
few TRBV2 ASSSRQVAYEQY
- TRBV15 ATSKGLANEQF
- TRBV5-1 ASSFSTSGGPNNEQF
- TRBV30 AWRGRQFNSPLH
- TRBV28 ASRGGQKAF
- TRBV12-5 ASGLVRREETQY
- TRBV5-4 ASSPERGNTGELF
- TRBV19 ARTRQGYTEAF
- TRBV5-1 ASSLGSLTGELF
- TRBV29-1 SKRQGEGTEAF
once TRBV28 ASSQKTGPYNSPLH
- TRBV2 ASTQGARGYT
- TRBV7-9 ASSLNRGGTEAF
- TRBV7-2 ASSPTGVGGYT
- TRBV6-1 ASRARYGYT
- TRBV6-6 ASSGPWGMNTEAF
- TRBV19 ASSMEMNTEAF
- TRBV11-2 ASSDIRWGQNSPLH
- TRBV30 AWIKWETYEQY
few TRBV28 ASTDSSYGYT
- TRBV5-4 ASSMDRAEKLF
- TRBV19 ASRVGGQSGNTIY
- TRBV5-1 ASSLGGSRATNYGYT
- TRBV7-8 ASSLETGVLGEKLF
- TRBV28 ASTQTGLETQY
- TRBV6-1 ASSEVGDGTYEQY
- TRBV11-2 ASSLAGPIEETQY
- TRBV4-3 ASSQVPQVPSGNTIY
- TRBV7-2 ASSSEGASYEQY
- TRBV18 ASSTTGDTQY
- TRBV27 ASRWGSGGPTDTQY
- TRBV19 ASNVQGGNTEAF
- TRBV25-1 ASSALTSGGSLGGELF
- TRBV5-1 ASSLAGGLAGADTQY
once TRBV27 ASSWAAGGTPRDTQY
- TRBV7-2 ASSLTGQLNQPQH
- TRBV21-1 ASSKRGQGSTDTQY
- TRBV4-1 ASKAARGNTEAF
- TRBV2 ASGGQGSQPQH
- TRBV13 ASRPRGGGDPEAF